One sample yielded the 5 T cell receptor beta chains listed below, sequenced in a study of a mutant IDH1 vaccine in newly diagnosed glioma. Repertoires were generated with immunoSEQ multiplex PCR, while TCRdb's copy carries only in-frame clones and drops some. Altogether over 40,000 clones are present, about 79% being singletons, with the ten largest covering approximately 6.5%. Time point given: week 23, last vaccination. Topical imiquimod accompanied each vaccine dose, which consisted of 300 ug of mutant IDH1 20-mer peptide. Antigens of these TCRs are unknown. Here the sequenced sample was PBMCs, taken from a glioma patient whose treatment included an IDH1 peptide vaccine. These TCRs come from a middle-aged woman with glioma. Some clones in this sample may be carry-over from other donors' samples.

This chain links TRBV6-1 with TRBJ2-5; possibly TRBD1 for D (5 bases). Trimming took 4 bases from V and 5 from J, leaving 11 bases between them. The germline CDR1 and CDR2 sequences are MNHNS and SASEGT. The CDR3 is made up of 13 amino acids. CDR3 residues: CASSGQGGETQYF. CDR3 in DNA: TGTGCCAGCAGTGGGCAGGGTGGGGAGACCCAGTACTTC.

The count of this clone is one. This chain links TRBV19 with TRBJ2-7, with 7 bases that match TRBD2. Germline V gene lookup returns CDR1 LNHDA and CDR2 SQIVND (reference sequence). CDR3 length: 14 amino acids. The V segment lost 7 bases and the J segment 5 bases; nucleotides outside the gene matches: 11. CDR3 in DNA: TGTGCCAGTACCCCTGGTGCGGGAGATAACGAGCAGTACTTC. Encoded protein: CASTPGAGDNEQYF.

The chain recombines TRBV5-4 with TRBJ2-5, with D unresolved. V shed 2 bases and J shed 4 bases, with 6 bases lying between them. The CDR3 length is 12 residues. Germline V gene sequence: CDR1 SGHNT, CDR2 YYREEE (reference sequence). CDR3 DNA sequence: TGTGCCAGCAGCTTATCGCGAGAGACCCAGTACTTC. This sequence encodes CASSLSRETQYF.

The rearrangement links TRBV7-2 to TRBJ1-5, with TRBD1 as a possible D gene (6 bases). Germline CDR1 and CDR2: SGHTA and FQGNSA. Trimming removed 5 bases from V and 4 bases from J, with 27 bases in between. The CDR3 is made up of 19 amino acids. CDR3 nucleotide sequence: TGTGCCAGCAGCATAGGGGGGCCCCGAAGGATCGGTATGAATCAGCCCCAGCATTTT. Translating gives CASSIGGPRRIGMNQPQHF.

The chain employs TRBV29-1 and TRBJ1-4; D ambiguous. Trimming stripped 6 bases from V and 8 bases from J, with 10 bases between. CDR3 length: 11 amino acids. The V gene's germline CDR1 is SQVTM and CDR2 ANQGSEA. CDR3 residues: CSVSSGEKLFF. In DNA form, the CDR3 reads TGCAGCGTGAGTAGCGGGGAAAAACTGTTTTTT. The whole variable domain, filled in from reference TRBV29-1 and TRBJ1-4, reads SAVISQKPSRDICQRGTSLTIQCQVDSQVTMMFWYRQQPGQSLTLIATANQGSEATYESGFVIDKFPISRPNLTFSTLTVSNMSPEDSSIYLCSVSSGEKLFFGSGTQLSVL.